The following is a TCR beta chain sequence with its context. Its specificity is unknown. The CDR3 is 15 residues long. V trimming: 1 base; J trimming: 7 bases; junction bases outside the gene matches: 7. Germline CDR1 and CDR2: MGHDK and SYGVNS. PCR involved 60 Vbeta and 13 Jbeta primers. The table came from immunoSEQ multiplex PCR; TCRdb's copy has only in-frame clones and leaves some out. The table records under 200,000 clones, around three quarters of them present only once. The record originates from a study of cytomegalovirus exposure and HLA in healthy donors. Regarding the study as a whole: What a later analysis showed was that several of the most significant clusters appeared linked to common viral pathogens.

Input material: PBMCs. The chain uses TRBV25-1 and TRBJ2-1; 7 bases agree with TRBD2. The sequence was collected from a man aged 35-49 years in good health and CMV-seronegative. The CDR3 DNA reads TGTGCCAGCAGTGAATTTTTAACGGGGGGAAATGAGCAGTTCTTC. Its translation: CASSEFLTGGNEQFF.